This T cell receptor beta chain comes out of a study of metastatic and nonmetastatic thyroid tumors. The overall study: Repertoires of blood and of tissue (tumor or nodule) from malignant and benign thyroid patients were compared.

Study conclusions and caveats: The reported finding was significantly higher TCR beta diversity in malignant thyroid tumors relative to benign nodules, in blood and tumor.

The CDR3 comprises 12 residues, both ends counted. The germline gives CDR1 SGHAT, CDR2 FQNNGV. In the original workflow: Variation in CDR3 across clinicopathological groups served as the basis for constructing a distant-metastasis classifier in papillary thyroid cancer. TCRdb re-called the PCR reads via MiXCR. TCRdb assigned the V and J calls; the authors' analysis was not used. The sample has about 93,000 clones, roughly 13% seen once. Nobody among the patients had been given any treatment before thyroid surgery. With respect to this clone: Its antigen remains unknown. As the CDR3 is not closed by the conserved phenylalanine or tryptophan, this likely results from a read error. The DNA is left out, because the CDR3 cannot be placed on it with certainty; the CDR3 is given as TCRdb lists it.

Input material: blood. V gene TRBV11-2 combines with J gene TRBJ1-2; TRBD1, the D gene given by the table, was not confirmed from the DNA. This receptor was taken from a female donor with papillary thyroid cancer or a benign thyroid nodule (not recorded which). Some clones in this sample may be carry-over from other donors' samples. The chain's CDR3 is CASSLGQAPLTL.